Following are 9 T cell receptor beta chains from one sample sequenced in a study of OX40 agonist ivuxolimab in advanced cancers. Measured with immunoSEQ multiplex PCR; TCRdb has only the in-frame clones, and not every one. The profile covers 42,000 or so clones, with roughly 82% appearing a single time and about 15% taken by the ten largest. The material sequenced was CD4+ or CD8+ T cells sorted from blood, taken in a trial of the OX40 agonist ivuxolimab. The receptors were gathered from an adult with an advanced solid tumor such as melanoma, head and neck, liver or kidney cancer.

CDR3 sequence reads: CASSPLAGPHYEQYF. As DNA, the CDR3 is TGTGCCAGCAGCCCCCTAGCGGGACCGCACTACGAGCAGTACTTC. This rearrangement joins TRBV5-6 to TRBJ2-7; 9 positions match TRBD2. Germline V gene data show CDR1 as SGHDT and CDR2 as YYEEEE. Trimming removed 4 bases from V and 3 bases from J; junction bases left unmatched: 8. The CDR3 is made up of 15 amino acids.

Details on this clone: Additional DNA sequences in this sample encode the identical CDR3. The rearrangement joins TRBV6-5 to TRBJ1-1, with D uncertain. This CDR3 spans 14 amino acids. V dropped 4 bases and J dropped 1 base, with 10 bases sitting between them. Germline V gene sequence: CDR1 MNHEY, CDR2 SVGAGI. The CDR3 nucleotides read TGTGCCAGCAGTTCGAGTGGAGAGAACACTGAAGCTTTCTTT. Translated, it gives CASSSSGENTEAFF.

The V gene is TRBV2, the J gene TRBJ2-7; D gene uncertain. Looked up from germline, CDR1 is SNHLY and CDR2 is FYNNEI. The CDR3 runs to 13 residues. V was pared by 4 bases and J by 2 bases, with 9 bases between. The CDR3 region is CASSGGLAYEQYF. CDR3 coding DNA: TGTGCCAGCAGTGGGGGATTAGCCTACGAGCAGTACTTC.

The CDR3 DNA reads as TGTGCCAGCAGTGCAAGCGGGGGGATGGCAACCCAGTACTTC. This codes for CASSASGGMATQYF. The chain combines TRBV6-1 with TRBJ2-5, with 9 bases that match TRBD2. The V gene's germline CDR1 is MNHNS and CDR2 SASEGT. V lost 4 bases and J lost 8; bases outside the gene matches: 8. The CDR3 length is 14 residues.

This clone was counted a single time. The chain employs TRBV6-1 and TRBJ2-7; a weak D match, TRBD2 (6 bases). This CDR3 spans 14 amino acids. V lost 4 bases, J lost 0 bases, and 10 bases lay in between. Germline CDR1 reads MNHNS; CDR2 reads SASEGT. Here the CDR3 reads CASSALTSSYEQYF. CDR3 DNA sequence: TGTGCCAGCAGTGCCCTGACTAGCTCCTACGAGCAGTACTTC.

The chain couples TRBV2 to TRBJ2-1, with D unresolved. Trimming removed 6 bases at V and 0 bases at J, with 18 bases between. CDR1 and CDR2 (germline): SNHLY, FYNNEI. The CDR3 contains 17 residues. The CDR3 DNA reads as TGTGCCAGCAGGCACCTCCTAGGTGAGGCCTCCTACAATGAGCAGTTCTTC. Amino acids: CASRHLLGEASYNEQFF.

The CDR3 sequence is CASSLVGYGNTIYF. The DNA of the CDR3 is TGTGCCAGCAGCTTGGTAGGGTATGGAAACACCATATATTTT. V and J are TRBV5-6 and TRBJ1-3; D not resolved. Deletions cut 0 bases from V and 3 bases from J, with 7 bases between. This CDR3 spans 14 amino acids. From germline, CDR1 is SGHDT and CDR2 YYEEEE.

At least ten counts were recorded for this clone. The chain joins TRBV5-5 to TRBJ1-1, with D uncertain. This CDR3 has 16 residues. The germline gives CDR1 SGHKS, CDR2 YYEKEE (reference sequence). V was cut by 0 bases and J by 0 bases, with 12 bases left in between. CDR3 in amino acids: CASSLEVGAVNTEAFF. Here the CDR3 DNA reads TGTGCCAGCAGCTTGGAAGTCGGTGCGGTGAACACTGAAGCTTTCTTT.

The V call is TRBV5-1, the J call TRBJ2-5; D not resolved. V lost 3 bases and J 1 base, leaving 4 bases between the germline ends. This CDR3 spans 12 amino acids. Per germline, CDR1 SGHRS and CDR2 YFSETQ. CDR3 loop: CASSWTQETQYF. The CDR3 bases are TGCGCCAGCAGCTGGACCCAAGAGACCCAGTACTTC.